The 3 T cell receptor beta chains presented below share a single source sample, sequenced in a study of technical replicates of blood from a few donors. Only in-frame clones appear in the TCRdb table, and some are missing; sequencing was by immunoSEQ multiplex PCR. The repertoire holds tens of thousands of clones, with 90% to 95% as singletons. Sequencing was performed on T cells isolated from PBMCs. These receptors all come from a human donor in good health. Some clones in this sample may be carry-over from other donors' samples.

The chain has TRBV1 and TRBJ2-1; the table calls TRBD2, which could not be checked here. TRBV1 is a pseudogene locus. This CDR3 spans 18 amino acids. CDR3 nucleotides: TGCACCAGCAGCCAAACCCGAGGGCTAGCGGGGGGGACCAATGAGCAGTTCTTC. This encodes CTSSQTRGLAGGTNEQFF.

The chain combines TRBV27 with TRBJ1-5, with 12 bases identical to TRBD1. This CDR3 is built from 18 residues. The trim removed 5 bases at V and 4 bases at J, leaving 12 bases unmatched. Germline V gives CDR1 MNHEY, CDR2 SMNVEV (reference sequence). CDR3 bases: TGTGCCAGCAGTCCTGACGGGGGGACAGGGGGCGAAAATCAGCCCCAGCATTTT. This encodes CASSPDGGTGGENQPQHF.

The chain combines TRBV6-5 with TRBJ2-7, with 9 bases aligning to TRBD2. The CDR3 runs 13 residues. In germline, CDR1 is MNHEY, CDR2 SVGAGI. Losses at the gene ends were 8 bases for V and 6 bases for J; bases not matched to a gene: 8. This CDR3 reads CASLGTAGGEQYF. CDR3 sequence (DNA): TGTGCCAGCCTAGGGACAGCGGGGGGCGAGCAGTACTTC.